Reported below is one T cell receptor (beta chain). The target of this receptor is not known. No base quality information exists; no much larger clone differs at one position. TCRbeta CDR3 regions were amplified from genomic DNA by means of the immunoSEQ Assay, a bias-controlled multiplex PCR. On the study's bioinformatics: Within the assay, amplification of reference gene primers was used to estimate how many nucleated cells each sample contained. Sequence reads were collapsed and filtered to measure the absolute abundance of every unique TCRbeta CDR3 rearrangement. For each sample, productive Simpson clonality was calculated by taking the square root of Simpson's diversity index across productive rearrangements. Sourced from immuneACCESS, this table was stored by TCRdb with only in-frame sequences that have V and J called. A share of the clones is absent; for the studies checked, an unresolved V gene accounts for under half, and the remainder has no known explanation. V, J and clone size were drawn from that table, and D and trimming were deduced from the DNA. Here the sample has around 280,000 clones; about 86% occur a single time. Clones ranked in the top ten supply about 2.2% of the sample.

This entry belongs to a study of blood T cell repertoires in COVID-19 (TCRdb year 2020). For the wider study: Samples covering the acute and convalescent phases of COVID-19 were provided by collaborators in the United States, Italy and Spain. Where available, HLA class I and class II types were obtained from metadata supplied by the sample provider rather than from assay-based typing. The dataset comprised deeply sampled blood TCRbeta repertoires from subjects exposed to, actively infected with, or recovered from COVID-19. The prospective study material was composed of cDNA or gDNA derived from T cells, B-cell-depleted T cells, or PBMCs. The repertoires were released in a freely available public database meant as a resource for research on the immune response to SARS-CoV-2. Samples came from the ongoing ImmuneRACE study (first 160 participants) plus 1,254 subjects from 6 global collaborators. Nearly every sample came with metadata listing a de-identified subject ID, COVID-19 status, age in years and sex. What the study reported, not specific to this receptor: The amount of clinical and demographic metadata varied by source and participant and was provided uncurated.

Samples from volunteer blood donors who had recovered from COVID-19 were contributed by a second Seattle source. Each collaborating institution followed its own protocols to collect whole blood in K2EDTA tubes. For TCRbeta analysis, collaborator samples were shipped as frozen whole blood, as isolated PBMCs, or as DNA extracted from either sample type. The sequenced material came from peripheral blood. This TCR was sampled from a woman aged 30 to 39 who had recovered from COVID-19.

The DNA reads TGTGCCAGCAGCCGGACTGCGGGAAACACCATATATTTT. The encoded protein is CASSRTAGNTIYF. This chain is built from TRBV6-5 and TRBJ1-3; too little of a D gene remains to name it. According to the germline V gene, CDR1 reads MNHEY and CDR2 reads SVGAGI. Between the V and J ends, shortened by 6 bases and 4 bases respectively, the junction contains 10 bases. Including cysteine and phenylalanine, the CDR3 has 13 amino acids. Just the 39-base CDR3 DNA is kept, in frame starting at base 1.